Sequencing of this TCR beta chain was carried out in a study of cytotoxic CD8 clonotypes in ibrutinib-treated CLL (dated by TCRdb to the early 2020s). For the wider study: The cohort had 11 relapsed/refractory and roughly 14 treatment-naive patients; under 18 were IGHV unmutated. On average, each sample had 255,043 productive templates and tens of thousands of productive rearrangements. Cryopreserved peripheral blood mononuclear cells were obtained prior to treatment, at the time of response, and at either disease progression or sustained remission. Longitudinal samples were available for about 30% of the roughly 86 trial participants. Response samples were taken after a median of 12 months on treatment, ranging from roughly 6 to 36 months. Partial responses were observed in about 25 patients and complete responses in 2; after a median follow-up of around 68 months, remission was maintained in 15 or so patients and progression was observed in roughly twelve. Every sample from remission and from progressive disease was obtained while the patients were still on ibrutinib.

Points the paper makes about the study in general: Clonality increased at ibrutinib response, stayed stable in sustained remission, and fell back toward baseline at progression. Sampling times were not matched between sustained-remission and progressing patients, and lymph node repertoires were not studied. Baseline clonality was found to be higher than that of age-matched healthy donors and was strongly correlated with circulating CD8+ T-cell counts. Public clonotypes were rare and either shrank or stayed stable during treatment, and the rise in clonality at ibrutinib response reflected expansion of private clonotypes.

Note on this clone: Its antigen is unknown. No per-base quality is available; no much larger clone lies one base away.

The label giving this sample's time point can be read as: progressive disease on ibrutinib. Roughly 2 micrograms of genomic DNA were extracted from cryopreserved PBMCs for TCR beta library preparation. High-throughput TCR beta sequencing was performed on longitudinal blood samples from CLL patients receiving ibrutinib monotherapy. Patients were enrolled in a phase 2 open-label single-center ibrutinib monotherapy trial. The CDR3 starts with the cysteine, ends with the phenylalanine, and has 15 residues. This entry keeps only the CDR3 DNA: 45 bases, framed from base 1. The germline ends are 8 bases apart after V is trimmed by 0 bases and J by 1 base. The CDR1 and CDR2 encoded by the germline V gene are SGHRS and YFSETQ. Each clonotype received, on average, 10x coverage in deep resolution sequencing performed on a MiSeq, where the target depth lay between 1 in 1 million and 1 in 200,000 T cells. TCR beta libraries were generated with the immunoSEQ hsTCRB Kit. The study's processing was this. ImmunoSEQ Data Assistant and ImmunoSEQ Analyzer were used for data analysis, and V, D and J genes were assigned according to IMGT definitions. Clonality, which ranges from 0 to 1, was calculated as one minus the normalized Shannon entropy of productive rearrangement frequencies. Only overrepresented clonotypes making up at least 0.05% of the repertoire of each patient were included in the public clonotype analysis. Some 14 age-matched healthy donor repertoires from immuneACCESS served as clonality controls. Held by TCRdb, this immuneACCESS table contains in-frame sequences only and omits some clones. Under half of the omission traces to an unresolved V gene where checked; the cause of the rest is unknown. From that table come the V and J calls and clone size; the DNA was used to work out D and trimming. Within this sample are fewer than 45,000 clones, with just over 70% of them counted one time only. Roughly a tenth of the sample goes to the ten largest clones.

The sequence came from a human donor with chronic lymphocytic leukemia. Sequencing was performed on PBMCs, taken at disease progression, from a patient treated with ibrutinib. The V gene is TRBV5-1 and the J gene is TRBJ2-1, with no D gene named confidently. In nucleotides, the sequence is TGCGCCAGCAGCTTGGGCGCGACGTCCTACAATGAGCAGTTCTTC. Translated, this is CASSLGATSYNEQFF.